Detailed here is one T cell receptor (beta chain). The antigen this receptor binds is unknown. No base quality information exists; no much larger clone differs at one position. The sample belongs to a study of T-cell reconstitution after alpha-beta-depleted transplantation in children (dated by TCRdb to 2015 to 2016). Study-level background: Using TCR repertoire profiling, the study followed T-cell immune reconstitution in a quantitative way in children after TCRalphabeta/CD19-depleted allogeneic hematopoietic cell transplantation.

Library creation used PCR. Sequencing was performed on an Illumina HiSeq 2500. Molecular barcoding was employed in the preparation of TCR libraries, with unique molecular identifiers being used to normalize TCRbeta repertoire quantification. TCRdb handled the public reads itself, with Q25 trimming in fastp and clone calling in MiXCR, and kept productive beta chains. Rows are unified per CDR3 protein, each entry keeping the most common DNA and genes. This sample lists some 290,000 distinct CDR3 sequences; roughly 9.5% were detected once. Of the sample, over 9% falls within the top ten clones. The CDR3 sequence holds 15 residues, the cysteine and phenylalanine included. Of the read, only the CDR3 DNA is kept; its 45 bases are in frame from base 1. For this chain, trimming is 4 bases at the V end and 4 bases at the J end, and the number of junction bases without a gene match is 11. The germline V gene gives CDR1 as SGHDT and CDR2 as YYEEEE.

The sequence is built from TRBV5-6 and TRBJ2-7, with 7 junctional bases fitting TRBD1. The sample here was PBMCs from the stem cell graft donor, taken from the stem cell graft. This sequence was found in a human donor who donated a stem cell graft to a child with SCID. The CDR3: CASSDLTGIPYEQYF. In nucleotide form, the sequence is TGTGCCAGCAGCGACCTGACAGGGATCCCTTACGAGCAGTACTTC.